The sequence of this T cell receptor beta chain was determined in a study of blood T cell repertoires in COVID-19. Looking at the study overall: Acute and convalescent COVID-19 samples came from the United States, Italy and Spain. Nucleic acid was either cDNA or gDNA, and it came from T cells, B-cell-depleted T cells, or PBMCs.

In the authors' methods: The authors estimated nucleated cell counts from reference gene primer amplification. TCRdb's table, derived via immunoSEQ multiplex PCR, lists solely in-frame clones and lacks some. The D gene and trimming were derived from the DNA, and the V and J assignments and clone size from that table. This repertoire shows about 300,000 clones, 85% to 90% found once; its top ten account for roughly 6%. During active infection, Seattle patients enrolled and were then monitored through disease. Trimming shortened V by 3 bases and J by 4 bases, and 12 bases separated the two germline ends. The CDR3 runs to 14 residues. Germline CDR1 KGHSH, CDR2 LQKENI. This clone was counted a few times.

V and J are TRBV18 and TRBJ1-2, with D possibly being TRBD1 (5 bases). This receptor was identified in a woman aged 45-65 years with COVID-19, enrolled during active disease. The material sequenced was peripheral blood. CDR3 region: CASSPTREGYGYTF. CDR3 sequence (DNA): TGTGCCAGCTCACCTACCAGGGAGGGCTATGGCTACACCTTC. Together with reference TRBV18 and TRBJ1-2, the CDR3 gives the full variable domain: NAGVMQNPRHLVRRRGQEARLRCSPMKGHSHVYWYRQLPEEGLKFMVYLQKENIIDESGMPKERFSAEFPKEGPSILRIQQVVRGDSAAYFCASSPTREGYGYTFGSGTRLTVV.